Listed below are T cell receptor beta chains from one sample, sequenced in a study of blood T cell repertoires in COVID-19. The data were produced by immunoSEQ multiplex PCR, yet TCRdb's version contains in-frame clones alone and is incomplete. The sample has 250,000 to 350,000 clones, roughly 90% seen once. Sequencing was done on a sample of peripheral blood. Every receptor here comes from a woman aged 25-40 years with COVID-19, enrolled during active disease. Each CDR3 is given without its conserved first and last residue. D genes are given only for firm matches. Rows give clone size only sometimes, using once, few, many, or a class for an expanded clone.

.	TRBD2	12	TRBV28	TRBJ2-3	ASSHSGMGDTQY
.	.	13	TRBV18	TRBJ1-4	ASSPLQGSNEKLF
.	TRBD1	13	TRBV9	TRBJ1-2	ASSVGDRGGYGYT
.	.	11	TRBV30	TRBJ2-7	ALDQGTGTEQY
.	TRBD2	11	TRBV6-5	TRBJ2-7	ASSTSGTNEQY
.	.	15	TRBV5-1	TRBJ2-5	ASSLDPAQGIFGTQY
once	.	12	TRBV30	TRBJ2-3	AWGGGMSTDTQY
few	TRBD2	16	TRBV6-6	TRBJ2-7	ASSRPGLAGVGTYEQY
.	.	12	TRBV6-2/TRBV6-3	TRBJ1-3	ASSYGTPGNTIY
.	.	14	TRBV10-3	TRBJ2-7	AISDRAGETWYEQY
.	.	13	TRBV9	TRBJ2-2	ASSVAIASAGELF
.	.	14	TRBV2	TRBJ1-3	ASSEEARSSGNTIY
once	TRBD1	12	TRBV19	TRBJ2-5	ASSIGTAGETQY
few	.	12	TRBV2	TRBJ1-5	ASRKTEGSWPQH
.	TRBD2	14	TRBV9	TRBJ2-1	ASSVASGRAYNEQF
.	TRBD1	11	TRBV6-5	TRBJ1-2	ATRDSNYYGYT
.	.	13	TRBV2	TRBJ2-3	ASTLTPGSTDTQY
.	.	13	TRBV7-8	TRBJ2-1	ASSLVGVAGDEQF
once	.	11	TRBV19	TRBJ1-2	ASSMLQGVGYT
.	TRBD1	13	TRBV19	TRBJ1-2	ASSRETGWNYGYT
.	.	11	TRBV3-1/TRBV3-2	TRBJ2-3	ASSPGGTDTQY
.	.	13	TRBV2	TRBJ1-2	ASSEHLEGYYGYT
.	TRBD1	14	TRBV3-1/TRBV3-2	TRBJ1-1	ASSQEQGGADTEAF
.	TRBD1	10	TRBV19	TRBJ1-4	ASSIRDRGLF
.	.	12	TRBV30	TRBJ1-5	AWGKTGYNQPQH
.	.	10	TRBV7-9	TRBJ2-7	ASSQVGNEQY
.	.	14	TRBV2	TRBJ2-1	ASRGLGGGSYNEQF
.	.	16	TRBV3-1/TRBV3-2	TRBJ2-7	ASSQDLAQVPVSYEQY
.	.	10	TRBV6-5	TRBJ1-1	ASSYGTGLAF
.	TRBD1	15	TRBV19	TRBJ1-6	ASSVASTGGINSPLH
.	.	12	TRBV19	TRBJ2-7	ASRPGTSTYEQY
.	TRBD2	12	TRBV2	TRBJ2-5	ASSASGNDETQY
.	.	11	TRBV12-3/TRBV12-4	TRBJ2-3	ASSKDRPDTQY
.	TRBD1	12	TRBV7-3	TRBJ2-3	ASSDRGSTDTQY
.	.	11	TRBV19	TRBJ1-2	ASSASGDYGYT
.	TRBD2	12	TRBV4-3	TRBJ2-7	ASSQLAGPYEQY
.	.	11	TRBV6-5	TRBJ2-2	ASTGRITGELF
once	.	14	TRBV5-4	TRBJ2-7	ASSRTGGLSSYEQY
once	TRBD2	12	TRBV29-1	TRBJ2-1	SVERLAEGNEQF
.	TRBD2	11	TRBV28	TRBJ2-7	ASSGGRLDEQC
few	TRBD2	13	TRBV19	TRBJ2-3	ASSVVAGASDTQY
.	TRBD2	12	TRBV2	TRBJ2-5	ASRRLAGGETQY
.	.	14	TRBV2	TRBJ1-3	ASSMEVGRSGNTIY
once	TRBD2	13	TRBV4-2	TRBJ2-7	ASSQELAGVREQY
.	.	11	TRBV12-3/TRBV12-4	TRBJ2-7	ASSLSGTYEQY
once	TRBD2	13	TRBV7-6	TRBJ2-2	ASSLAGLGTGELF
.	TRBD2	14	TRBV15	TRBJ2-7	ATSSASGGPIYEQY
.	.	13	TRBV28	TRBJ1-4	ASSAVGLTNEKLF